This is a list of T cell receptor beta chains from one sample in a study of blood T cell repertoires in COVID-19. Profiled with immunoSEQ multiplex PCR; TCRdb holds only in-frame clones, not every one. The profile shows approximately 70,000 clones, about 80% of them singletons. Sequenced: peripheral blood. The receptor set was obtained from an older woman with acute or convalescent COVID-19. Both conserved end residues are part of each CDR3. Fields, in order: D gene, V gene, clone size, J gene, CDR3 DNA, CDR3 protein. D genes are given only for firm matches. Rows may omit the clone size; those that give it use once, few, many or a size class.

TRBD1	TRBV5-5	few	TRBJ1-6	TGTGCCAGCAGCTGGAAGGACAGGGAGAATTCACCCCTCCACTTT	CASSWKDRENSPLHF
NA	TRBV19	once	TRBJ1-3	TGTGCCAGTAGGCGGGGGCCCGGAAACACCATATATTTT	CASRRGPGNTIYF
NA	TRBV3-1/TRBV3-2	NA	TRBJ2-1	TGTGCCAGCAGCCAAGCTCCGGGGGTACAATATGAGCAGTTCTTC	CASSQAPGVQYEQFF
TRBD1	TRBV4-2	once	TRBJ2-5	TGTGCCAGCAGCCAAGCCCGACAGGGATCGGACCAAGAGACCCAGTACTTC	CASSQARQGSDQETQYF
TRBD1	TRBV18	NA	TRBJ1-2	TGTGCCAGCTCACCACCGAATTGGGGACAGAATAACTATGGCTACACCTTC	CASSPPNWGQNNYGYTF
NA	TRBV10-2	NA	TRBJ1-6	TGCGCCAGCAGTGAGTCGACGGGTTCAAATTCACCCCTCCACTTT	CASSESTGSNSPLHF
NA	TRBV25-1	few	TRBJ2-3	TGTGCCAGCAGTGGCCTTAGGGGGGGGGCGTCGTTAGATACGCAGTATTTT	CASSGLRGGASLDTQYF
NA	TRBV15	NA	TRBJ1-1	TGTGCCGCGAAGAGTTACGTCCCAAACACTGAAGCTTTCTTT	CAAKSYVPNTEAFF
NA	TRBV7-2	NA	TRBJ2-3	TGTGCCAGCAGCTTACAGGTTAGCACAGATACGCAGTATTTT	CASSLQVSTDTQYF
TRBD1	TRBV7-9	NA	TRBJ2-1	TGTGCCAGCAGCTATGGGACAGGGGGCAATGAGCAGTTCTTC	CASSYGTGGNEQFF
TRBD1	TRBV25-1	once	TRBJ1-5	TGTGCCAGCAGTGACGGGACAGGGCCTTATAGCAATCAGCCCCAGCATTTT	CASSDGTGPYSNQPQHF
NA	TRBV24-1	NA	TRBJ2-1	TGTGCCACCAGTGACAGTATGGACAGCCGGAGAGAGTTCTTC	CATSDSMDSRREFF
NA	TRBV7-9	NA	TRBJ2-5	TGTGCCAGCAGCTTAAAGGGGCCAGAGACCCAGTACTTC	CASSLKGPETQYF
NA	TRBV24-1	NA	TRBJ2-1	TGTGCCACCAGTGTTGGGCAGAACCGTTTAGTTGAGCAGTTCTTC	CATSVGQNRLVEQFF
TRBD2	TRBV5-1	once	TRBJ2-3	TGCGCCAGCAGCTTTAGCGGGGCCACAGATACGCAGTATTTT	CASSFSGATDTQYF
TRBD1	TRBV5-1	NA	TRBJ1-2	TGCGCCAGCAGCCCTCTGACAGGGAGCGACTATGGCTACACCTTC	CASSPLTGSDYGYTF
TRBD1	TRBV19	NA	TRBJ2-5	TGTGCCAGTCGACAGGGGGGAGAGACCCAGTACTTC	CASRQGGETQYF
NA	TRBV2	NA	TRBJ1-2	TGTGCCAGTGGGGACACGGCCCTTGGCTACACCTTC	CASGDTALGYTF
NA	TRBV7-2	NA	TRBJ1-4	TGTGCCAGCAGCTCTTCAATCACAGGGACTAATGAAAAACTGTTTTTT	CASSSSITGTNEKLFF
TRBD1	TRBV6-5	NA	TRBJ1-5	TGTGCCAGCAGTTTGACAGGGAATCAGCCCCAGCATTTT	CASSLTGNQPQHF
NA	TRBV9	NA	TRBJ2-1	TGTGCCAGCAGCGAAGGGACACTCGGAAACAATGAGCAGTTCTTC	CASSEGTLGNNEQFF
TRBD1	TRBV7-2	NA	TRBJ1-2	TGTGCCGAAAACCAGGTACCGGGACAGGGATCGTCTGGCTACACCTTC	CAENQVPGQGSSGYTF
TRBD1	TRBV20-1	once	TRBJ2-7	TGCAGTGCTAGTTGGGACAGGGGGTACGAGCAGTACTTC	CSASWDRGYEQYF
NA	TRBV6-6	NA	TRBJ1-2	TGTGCCAGCAATTGGGGGGGGGCAGAAAACTATGGCTACACCTTC	CASNWGGAENYGYTF
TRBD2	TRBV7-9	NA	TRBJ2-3	TGTGCCAGCAGCTTACACGGGGGGGCGACAGATACGCAGTATTTT	CASSLHGGATDTQYF
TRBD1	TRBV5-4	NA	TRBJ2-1	TGTGCCAGCAGCCCCCAGACAGGGGCATCCTACAATGAGCAGTTCTTC	CASSPQTGASYNEQFF
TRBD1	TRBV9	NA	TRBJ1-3	TGTGCCAGCAGCCCCGGGACAGTTACCTCTGGAAACACCATATATTTT	CASSPGTVTSGNTIYF
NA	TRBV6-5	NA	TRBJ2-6	TGTGCCAGCAGTTCTACGACAGGCCTATCCAACGTCCTGACTTTC	CASSSTTGLSNVLTF
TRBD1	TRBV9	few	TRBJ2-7	TGTGCCAGCAGCGTAGAACAGGGGGCATACGAGCAGTACTTC	CASSVEQGAYEQYF
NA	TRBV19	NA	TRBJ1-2	TGTGCCAGTAGACCCGGGACGGGAGCTAACTATGGCTACACCTTC	CASRPGTGANYGYTF
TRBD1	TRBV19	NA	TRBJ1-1	TGTGCCAGTAGCCAGGGGGAAAGAACTGAAGCTTTCTTT	CASSQGERTEAFF
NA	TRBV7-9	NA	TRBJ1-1	TGTGCCAGCAGCCCCGGACAGCTTCTGAACACTGAAGCTTTCTTT	CASSPGQLLNTEAFF
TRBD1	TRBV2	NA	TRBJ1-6	TGTGCCAGCAGTGAACAGACAGGGATCCGATCACCCCTCCACTTT	CASSEQTGIRSPLHF
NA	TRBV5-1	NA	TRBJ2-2	TGCGCCAGCGTTGGTACGCTAGCGAGAACCGGGGAGCTGTTTTTT	CASVGTLARTGELFF
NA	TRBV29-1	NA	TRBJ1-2	TGCAGCGTTGAAGGTCGACTTCAAAACTATGGCTACACCTTC	CSVEGRLQNYGYTF
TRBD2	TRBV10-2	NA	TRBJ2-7	TGCGCCAGCAGTGAGCCGGGGAGGGTCCCCTACGAGCAGTACTTC	CASSEPGRVPYEQYF
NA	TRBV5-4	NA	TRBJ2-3	TGTGCCAGCAGCTTTCAGATTTCTAGGGAGGATACGCAGTATTTT	CASSFQISREDTQYF
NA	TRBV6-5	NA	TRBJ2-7	TGTGCCAGCAGTTTTCGACAGGTCCACGAGCAGTACTTC	CASSFRQVHEQYF
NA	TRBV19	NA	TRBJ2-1	TGTGCCAGTAGTATTGGCGCGGTTTACAATGAGCAGTTCTTC	CASSIGAVYNEQFF
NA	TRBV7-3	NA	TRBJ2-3	TGTGCCAGCAGCTTAAATCCCGGGGGGCGCACAGATACGCAGTATTTT	CASSLNPGGRTDTQYF
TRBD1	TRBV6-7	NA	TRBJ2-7	TGTGCCAGCAGCTCACGAAGCCAGGGGGTTCCCCCCTACGAGCAGTACTTC	CASSSRSQGVPPYEQYF
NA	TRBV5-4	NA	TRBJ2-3	TGTGCCAGCAGCTTGCCCGGGTCGGGCACAGATACGCAGTATTTT	CASSLPGSGTDTQYF
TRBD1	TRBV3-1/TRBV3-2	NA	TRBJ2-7	TGTGCCAGCAGCCTGAGGGACAGACTTTACGAGCAGTACTTC	CASSLRDRLYEQYF
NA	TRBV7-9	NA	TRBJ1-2	TGTGCCAGCAGCTTGTCACAGGGCCTTGGAGGCTACACCTTC	CASSLSQGLGGYTF
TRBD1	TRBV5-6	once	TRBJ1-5	TGTGCCAGCAGTGAACAGGGGGTCAGCAATCAGCCCCAGCATTTT	CASSEQGVSNQPQHF
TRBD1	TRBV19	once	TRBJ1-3	TGTGCCAGTAGTCTCGGGACAGGGGCTGGAAACACCATATATTTT	CASSLGTGAGNTIYF